This passage covers 26 T cell receptor beta chains from one sample sequenced in a study of early T cells in non-severe SARS-CoV-2 infection. TCRdb re-called the 5' RACE reads through MiXCR, storing one row per CDR3 protein. In the table there are 50,000 to 65,000 distinct CDR3 sequences, 9.1% of which are singletons. Sequenced: whole blood. Receptor source: an adult who was a healthcare worker with PCR-confirmed SARS-CoV-2 infection or an uninfected control (not recorded which).

This clonotype was seen at least ten times. This chain links TRBV5-6 with TRBJ2-3; TRBD2 agrees at 11 bases. V was pared by 4 bases and J by 4 bases, with 2 bases of the junction left unmatched. This CDR3 has 14 residues. From germline, CDR1 is SGHDT and CDR2 YYEEEE. CDR3 nucleotides: TGTGCCAGCAGCCCGGGACTAGCGGCAGATACGCAGTATTTT. Amino acids: CASSPGLAADTQYF.

This clonotype was recorded many times. The gene calls are TRBV27 and TRBJ1-4, with D hard to call. Looked up from germline, CDR1 is MNHEY and CDR2 is SMNVEV (reference sequence). The length of the CDR3 is 16 residues. The V end lost 4 bases, the J end lost 2 bases, and 14 bases lay between the germline ends. CDR3 sequence: CASSSRRRGTNEKLFF. The CDR3 DNA is TGTGCCAGCAGTTCCAGACGCCGGGGTACTAATGAAAAACTGTTTTTT.

This chain links TRBV4-1 with TRBJ1-3; a possible D gene is TRBD1 (5 bases). The CDR3 covers 16 residues. Germline lookup yields CDR1 MGHRA and CDR2 YSYEKL. Trimming removed 6 bases from V and 0 bases from J, with 15 bases in between. The chain's CDR3 is CASSPSGPYSGNTIYF. In DNA form, the CDR3 reads TGCGCCAGCAGTCCTTCGGGACCTTACTCTGGAAACACCATATATTTT.

The sample holds many counts of this clonotype. The chain joins TRBV5-1 to TRBJ1-2; D is unresolved. From germline, CDR1 is SGHRS and CDR2 YFSETQ. There are 13 residues in the CDR3. Trimming pared 6 bases from V and 0 bases from J, leaving 9 bases between. The CDR3 sequence is CASKQSTNYGYTF. The DNA of the CDR3 is TGCGCCAGCAAGCAGTCCACTAACTATGGCTACACCTTC.

This clonotype showed up just a few times. The V and J genes are TRBV7-9 and TRBJ1-1, with D possibly being TRBD1 (6 bases). The CDR3 is 15 residues long. Trimming left V 0 bases short and J 1 base short, with 9 bases between. The V gene's germline CDR1 is SEHNR and CDR2 FQNEAQ (reference sequence). The chain's CDR3 is CASSLAGGRNTEAFF. In DNA, the CDR3 is TGTGCCAGCAGCTTAGCAGGGGGTCGGAACACTGAAGCTTTCTTT.

This clonotype was observed many times. The rearrangement joins TRBV3-1 to TRBJ2-7; D uncertain. Trimming shortened V by 2 bases and J by 7 bases, and 6 bases separated the two germline ends. This CDR3 comprises 11 residues. Germline V gives CDR1 LGHDT, CDR2 YNNKEL (reference sequence). CDR3 sequence: CASSQHSEQYF. In DNA, the CDR3 is TGTGCCAGCAGCCAACACTCAGAGCAGTACTTC.

This clonotype was seen repeatedly, ten times or more. V gene TRBV29-1 combines with J gene TRBJ2-3, with TRBD2 identical over 11 bases. The germline V gene has CDR1 SQVTM and CDR2 ANQGSEA. The CDR3 has 15 residues. Trimming removed 2 bases from V and 4 bases from J; junction bases left unmatched: 5. This CDR3 reads CSVESSGGSPDTQYF. The CDR3 DNA follows: TGCAGCGTTGAATCTAGCGGGGGGTCTCCAGATACGCAGTATTTT.

This clonotype was counted ten times or more. This rearrangement joins TRBV11-3 to TRBJ2-2, with 10 nucleotides matching TRBD2. V trimming: 4 bases; J trimming: 6 bases; junction bases outside the gene matches: 11. CDR1 SGHNT and CDR2 YENEEA come from the germline V gene. This CDR3 contains 17 residues. In nucleotides, the CDR3 is TGTGCCAGCAGCTCCATATTGCGGAGCGGGGGGGCCGGGGAGCTGTTTTTT. Translation: CASSSILRSGGAGELFF.

This clonotype was picked up many times. The chain recombines TRBV6-1 with TRBJ2-7; D is unclear. The CDR3 has 13 amino acids. Germline-derived CDR1 and CDR2 are MNHNS and SASEGT. V lost 6 bases, J lost 5 bases, and 14 bases lay in between. CDR3 region: CASSFYPLNEQYF. CDR3 in DNA: TGTGCCAGCAGCTTCTACCCCCTGAACGAGCAGTACTTC.

The rearrangement joins TRBV12-3 or TRBV12-4 to TRBJ2-3, with 8 bases identical to TRBD2. The V and J ends lost 1 base and 3 bases, in that order; junction bases with no gene match: 12. The CDR3 is 18 residues long. The CDR3 region has the DNA TGTGCCAGCAGTTTAGGGCTAGCGGGCTATCGAGGGACAGATACGCAGTATTTT. Translating gives CASSLGLAGYRGTDTQYF.

This clonotype was observed a handful of times. The V and J genes are TRBV6-1 and TRBJ1-5; D is unclear. The V gene's germline CDR1 is MNHNS and CDR2 SASEGT. The CDR3 sequence is 15 residues long. V gave up 6 bases and J gave up 0 bases, with 12 bases separating them. CDR3 sequence: CASSDFGYSNQPQHF. In nucleotides, the CDR3 is TGTGCCAGCAGCGACTTTGGTTATAGCAATCAGCCCCAGCATTTT.

The chain is built from TRBV18 and TRBJ2-1; D is unresolved. This CDR3 has 16 residues. CDR1 and CDR2 from the germline V gene are KGHSH and LQKENI. The V and J ends lost 1 base and 3 bases respectively, with 13 bases between them. In DNA form, the CDR3 reads TGTGCCAGCTCACCACTCAACCTCGGCCGCTACAATGAGCAGTTCTTC. This encodes CASSPLNLGRYNEQFF.

The table lists this clonotype with a few counts. The CDR3 reads CASSLVADREVNEQFF. The DNA of the CDR3 is TGTGCCAGCAGTTTAGTAGCCGACAGGGAGGTAAATGAGCAGTTCTTC. The rearrangement links TRBV12-3 or TRBV12-4 to TRBJ2-1; D may be TRBD1 (7 bases). CDR3 size: 16 residues. V dropped 1 base and J dropped 7 bases, with 17 bases sitting between them.

This clonotype was recorded many times. The chain carries TRBV2 and TRBJ2-7; D not certain. There are 12 residues in the CDR3. Germline lookup yields CDR1 SNHLY and CDR2 FYNNEI. V was cut by 1 base and J by 3 bases, with 4 bases left in between. The CDR3 protein is CASSEDFYEQYF. The CDR3, as DNA: TGTGCCAGCAGTGAAGACTTCTACGAGCAGTACTTC.

There are many counts of this clonotype. J is TRBJ2-2 and V is TRBV20-1, with 9 bases matching TRBD2. The CDR3 extends over 17 amino acids. Germline V gene data show CDR1 as DFQATT and CDR2 as SNEGSKA (reference sequence). V shed 0 bases and J 5 bases; nucleotides not matched to a gene: 10. DNA for the CDR3: TGCAGTGCTAGAGATCGGGAGTGGCTAGCGGGAACCGGGGAGCTGTTTTTT. It encodes CSARDREWLAGTGELFF.

There are many counts of this clonotype. The CDR3 reads CAWSVSTHNQPQHF. CDR3 bases: TGTGCCTGGAGTGTATCCACCCACAATCAGCCCCAGCATTTT. The V gene is TRBV30, the J gene TRBJ1-5, with D unclear. V was trimmed by 0 bases and J by 3 bases, leaving 9 bases between them. The V gene's germline CDR1 is GTSNPN and CDR2 SVGIG (reference sequence). The CDR3 runs 14 residues. Drawing the rest from reference TRBV30 and TRBJ1-5, the complete variable domain is SQTIHQWPATLVQPVGSPLSLECTVEGTSNPNLYWYRQAAGRGLQLLFYSVGIGQISSEVPQNLSASRPQDRQFILSSKKLLLSDSGFYLCAWSVSTHNQPQHFGDGTRLSIL.

This clonotype was seen a few times. The rearrangement links TRBV11-2 to TRBJ2-7; TRBD1 is a possible D gene (7 bases). There are 15 residues in the CDR3. Germline V gene sequence: CDR1 SGHAT, CDR2 FQNNGV. V was trimmed by 3 bases and J by 1 base, leaving 13 bases between them. This chain's CDR3 is CASSLGRDSSYEQYF. CDR3 DNA sequence: TGTGCCAGCAGCTTGGGGCGGGACAGTTCCTACGAGCAGTACTTC.

The chain is built from TRBV7-2 and TRBJ2-3; possible D gene TRBD1, 5 bases. V was trimmed by 1 base and J by 6 bases, leaving 11 bases between them. CDR1 is SGHTA and CDR2 is FQGNSA in the germline V gene. The CDR3 is 14 residues long. In DNA, the CDR3 is TGTGCCAGCAGCTTAGGGCAGGGCTGGGATACGCAGTATTTT. Its protein product is CASSLGQGWDTQYF.

The CDR3: CASGYSFTDTQYF. The DNA of the CDR3 is TGTGCCAGCGGATACAGCTTCACAGATACGCAGTATTTT. The chain has TRBV12-3 or TRBV12-4 and TRBJ2-3; D not certain. The CDR3 is 13 amino acids. Trimming pared 8 bases from V and 2 bases from J, leaving 11 bases between.

A word on this clonotype: This may come from a read error, since a much larger clone is one base off. The J gene is TRBJ1-2, the V gene TRBV6-5, with a tentative D call TRBD1 (5 bases). Trimming shortened V by 7 bases and J by 2 bases, and 11 bases separated the two germline ends. The CDR3 runs 13 residues. Germline V lookup: CDR1 MNHEY, CDR2 SVGAGI. The CDR3 nucleotides read TGTGCCAGCACCCGGGACGGAAACTATGGCTACACCTTC. Its translation is CASTRDGNYGYTF.

There are many counts of this clonotype. V usage is TRBV6-1 and J usage is TRBJ2-7; D may be TRBD1 (6 bases). This CDR3 spans 13 amino acids. Between the trimmed V and J ends, which lost 5 bases and 5 bases, there was a span of 13 bases. CDR1 and CDR2 (germline): MNHNS, SASEGT. CDR3 nucleotides: TGTGCCAGCAGTAGGGCAGGGGCACACGAGCAGTACTTC. Translated, it gives CASSRAGAHEQYF.

This clonotype was seen repeatedly, ten times or more. The V call is TRBV6-5, the J call TRBJ1-5; D not certain. Trimming cost V 4 bases and J 1 base, with 5 bases left between them. This CDR3 region has 13 residues. CDR1 MNHEY and CDR2 SVGAGI come from the germline V gene. The CDR3 sequence is CASSFDSNQPQHF. The CDR3, as DNA: TGTGCCAGCAGTTTTGACAGCAATCAGCCCCAGCATTTT.

This clonotype came up many times. This chain connects TRBV12-3 or TRBV12-4 to TRBJ1-2; the match to TRBD1 covers 7 bases. V lost 5 bases to trimming and J lost 6 bases; unmatched junction nucleotides: 6. The CDR3 sequence is 13 residues long. The CDR3 bases are TGTGCCAGCAGTCGGGACAGTGAAGATGGCTACACCTTC. The encoded protein is CASSRDSEDGYTF.

This clonotype was detected a few times. One junction end does not reproduce the germline sequence, and a read error may be involved. V gene TRBV6-6 combines with J gene TRBJ1-1, with 9 positions matching TRBD1. CDR1 and CDR2 from the germline V gene are MNHNY and SVGAGI (reference sequence). The CDR3 consists of 15 residues. The CDR3 spells CASSGQGPMNTEVFF. Here the CDR3 DNA reads TGTGCCAGCAGTGGACAGGGGCCTATGAACACTGAAGTTTTCTTT.

This clonotype was counted at least ten times. The genes are TRBV7-3 and TRBJ2-7; TRBD2 aligns across 11 bases. V trimming: 6 bases; J trimming: 5 bases; junction bases outside the gene matches: 9. The CDR3 is 15 amino acids. Germline V gene data show CDR1 as SGHTA and CDR2 as FQGTGA. The CDR3 spells CASRTTSGEDHEQYF. The CDR3 bases are TGTGCCAGCAGGACGACTAGCGGGGAGGACCACGAGCAGTACTTC.

In its sample, this clonotype was seen many times. The gene calls are TRBV11-2 and TRBJ2-5; 7 bases are shared with TRBD2. The length of the CDR3 is 15 residues. The junction had 11 bases not matched to a gene; V was cut back by 5 bases and J by 5 bases. In germline, CDR1 is SGHAT, CDR2 FQNNGV. The DNA for the CDR3 is TGTGCCAGCAGCCGGGGGGAGGTTTCGGAGGAGACCCAGTACTTC. Translated, it gives CASSRGEVSEETQYF.